The subject of this entry is one T cell receptor (beta chain). The antigen remains unidentified. These data belong to a study of regulatory T cells in long-lasting Graves disease. Study-wide findings and caveats: Reduced TCR diversity was observed in persistent Graves' patients versus newly diagnosed patients. Having only a small sample size may have limited accuracy.

Described time point: newly diagnosed GD, antithyroid drugs for less than 3 months. Extracted RNA from PBMCs served as the source of the TCR library. To make TCR beta libraries, researchers used iRepertoire HTBI primers and Arm-PCR of CDR3 regions. Via MiXCR, TCRdb re-called the multiplex PCR reads, giving one row per CDR3 protein. The sample has 580,000 or so distinct CDR3 sequences, 15% to 20% seen once. These records were also assigned to another study, of T cells in Graves' hyperthyroidism and ophthalmopathy.

The material sequenced was peripheral blood mononuclear cells (PBMCs), taken at new diagnosis, from a patient treated with antithyroid drugs. The receptor comes from a man aged 18 to 35 with Graves disease.

CDR3 loop: CASSWGTSQDTQYF. Here the CDR3 DNA reads TGCGCCAGCAGCTGGGGGACTAGTCAGGATACGCAGTATTTT. The rearrangement joins TRBV5-1 to TRBJ2-3; TRBD2 matches at 8 bases. The CDR3 runs to 14 residues. V lost 3 bases to trimming and J lost 6 bases; unmatched junction nucleotides: 6. CDR1 is SGHRS and CDR2 is YFSETQ in the germline V gene.